The rows below give T cell receptor beta chains drawn from one sample of a study of response to subunit inactivated influenza vaccine. A single record per CDR3 protein comes from TCRdb applying MiXCR to the RT-PCR reads. The sample comprises approximately 530,000 distinct CDR3 sequences, 10% to 15% of which are singletons, and around 13% rests with the top ten. The sample here was PBMCs from blood, taken roughly 48 days after vaccination. The receptors shown here come from a man aged 50-60 years who received an inactivated influenza vaccine. Each CDR3 is given with its conserved first and last residue. The D gene is left open where the match is weak. Size is omitted from some rows. Given values are once, few, many or a class for expanded clones.

D gene,V gene,J gene,clone size,CDR3 DNA,CDR3 protein
TRBD2,TRBV7-8,TRBJ2-5,few,TGTGCCAGCAGCCCCGGGTCTAGCGGGAGGGAAGTGGAGACCCAGTACTTC,CASSPGSSGREVETQYF
.,TRBV29-1,TRBJ2-3,many,TGCAGCACTCGAGCGGGCACAGATACGCAGTATTTT,CSTRAGTDTQYF
.,TRBV20-1,TRBJ2-7,.,TGCAGTGCGCCCCTAAGATCCTACGAGCAGTACTTC,CSAPLRSYEQYF
.,TRBV6-2/TRBV6-3,TRBJ2-1,few,TGTGCCAGCAAATCGGGGCAGGGGGGGGCTGAGCAGTTCTTC,CASKSGQGGAEQFF
TRBD1,TRBV18,TRBJ2-7,few,TGTGCCAGCTCACCAACCGGGACAGATTCCTACGAGCAGTACTTC,CASSPTGTDSYEQYF
.,TRBV7-2,TRBJ1-5,many,TGTGCCAGCAGTCAACAGGAGAATCAGCCCCAGCATTTT,CASSQQENQPQHF
.,TRBV6-1,TRBJ1-5,few,TGTGCCAGCAGGGTCAGTTACAATCAGCCCCAGCATTTT,CASRVSYNQPQHF
.,TRBV5-1,TRBJ2-1,.,TGCGCCAGCAGTTTGGGTAAATCCTACAATGAGCAGTTCTTC,CASSLGKSYNEQFF
.,TRBV20-1,TRBJ1-5,.,TGCAGTGCTATACGAGGGGGGACCCGCGGTCAGCCCCAGCATTTT,CSAIRGGTRGQPQHF
.,TRBV9,TRBJ2-7,few,TGTGCCAGCAGCGTAGCTCCGGGAGTCGGGTACGAGCAGTACTTC,CASSVAPGVGYEQYF
TRBD2,TRBV9,TRBJ2-7,few,TGTGCCAGCAGCGTACTAGCGGAGCTCTACGAGCAGTACTTC,CASSVLAELYEQYF
.,TRBV7-2,TRBJ2-1,.,TGTGCCAGCAGCCCTACATCTAATCACAATGAGCAGTTCTTC,CASSPTSNHNEQFF
.,TRBV7-3,TRBJ1-1,.,TGTGCCAGCAGCTTAACCGGTACAGGGAGTGAAGCTTTCTTT,CASSLTGTGSEAFF
.,TRBV10-3,TRBJ2-7,.,TGTGCCATCAGTGACGGGCTGGATTCCTACGAGCAGTACTTC,CAISDGLDSYEQYF
.,TRBV12-3/TRBV12-4,TRBJ2-7,many,TGTGCCAGCAGTTCAGGGTATGGGTACGAGCAGTACTTC,CASSSGYGYEQYF
.,TRBV5-1,TRBJ1-1,few,TGCGCCAGCAGCTTGGCCGTGGACATGAACACTGAAGCTTTCTTT,CASSLAVDMNTEAFF
TRBD2,TRBV7-8,TRBJ2-7,.,TGTGCCAGCAGCTTAGGGGCCCACGCGGCCGGAAGGGCGGGAGTCTACGAGCAGTACTTC,CASSLGAHAAGRAGVYEQYF
.,TRBV6-6,TRBJ2-1,few,TGTGCCAGCAGTTCTTCTAGCGCGGGTGAGCAGTTCTTC,CASSSSSAGEQFF
.,TRBV12-3/TRBV12-4,TRBJ2-7,.,TGTGCCAGCAGTTTTGTCGGTGAGATCGGAAACAAATCCTACGAGCAGTACTTC,CASSFVGEIGNKSYEQYF
.,TRBV6-5,TRBJ2-1,.,TGTGCCAGCATGGGCAGTAGAAATGAGCAGTTCTTC,CASMGSRNEQFF
.,TRBV6-5,TRBJ2-7,few,TGTGCCAGCAGTTACAGGGCAGCCACTACCGGGGGCAGGAGCTACGAGCAGTACTTC,CASSYRAATTGGRSYEQYF
TRBD2,TRBV29-1,TRBJ2-1,few,TGCAGCGTTACTCCAGCGGGAGTGTTTAATGAGCAGTTCTTC,CSVTPAGVFNEQFF
TRBD2,TRBV11-2,TRBJ2-3,.,TGTGCCAGCAGCTTTAGTCCCCTGACTAGCGGGAGATTGGATACGCAGTATTTT,CASSFSPLTSGRLDTQYF
.,TRBV3-1,TRBJ1-4,few,TGTGCCAGCAGTCGGGAGGTGGGAGAAAAACTGTTTTTT,CASSREVGEKLFF
TRBD2,TRBV7-8,TRBJ2-2,.,TGTGCCAGCAGCCCCACTAGCGGGGTTTTACCCGGGGAGCTGTTTTTT,CASSPTSGVLPGELFF
.,TRBV10-1,TRBJ2-2,few,TGCGCCAGCAGTGGACAGGTCCGCACCGGGGAGCTGTTTTTT,CASSGQVRTGELFF